Here is one TCR beta chain with its context. Its antigen is unknown. Per-base qualities were not stored, and no clone one base away is much larger. TCRbeta CDR3 regions were amplified from genomic DNA using the immunoSEQ Assay, a bias-controlled multiplex PCR. Processing in the source paper ran as follows. The number of nucleated cells in each sample was estimated from the amplification of reference gene primers within the assay. To quantify the absolute abundance of each unique TCRbeta CDR3 rearrangement, sequence reads were collapsed and filtered. Productive Simpson clonality was computed per sample as the square root of Simpson's diversity index over productive rearrangements. The clones in this table, taken by TCRdb from immuneACCESS, are in-frame only. Not every clone is retained; where verified, under half of the shortfall comes from an unresolved V gene, and the cause of the rest is unknown. V, J and clone size are taken as reported in that table, and D and trimming were inferred from the DNA itself. Across this sample there are more than 250,000 clones, with 75% to 90% seen only once. The leading ten clones occupy roughly 8.6% of the sample.

The germline V gene encodes CDR1 SGHRS and CDR2 YFSETQ. The CDR3 covers 15 residues, taking in both the cysteine and the phenylalanine. Left in the record is the CDR3 DNA by itself, 45 bases read in frame from the first base. V loses 4 bases of germline sequence and J loses 1 base, and the interval between the two ends is 15 bases. Collaborating institutions collected whole blood in K2EDTA tubes following their own protocols. For TCRbeta analysis, collaborator samples were shipped as frozen whole blood, as isolated PBMCs, or as DNA extracted from either sample type. This sample is part of a study of blood T cell repertoires in COVID-19 (dated by TCRdb to the early 2020s). In terms of the full investigation: Samples from collaborators originated in the United States, Italy and Spain and spanned both the acute and convalescent phases of COVID-19. The dataset comprised deeply sampled blood TCRbeta repertoires from subjects exposed to, actively infected with, or recovered from COVID-19. A de-identified subject ID, COVID-19 status, age in years and sex were almost always included in the sample metadata. The repertoires were released in a freely available public database meant as a resource for research on the immune response to SARS-CoV-2. Samples were obtained from the ongoing ImmuneRACE study (first 160 participants) and from about 1,300 subjects provided by 6 global collaborators. HLA class I and class II types, where available, came from metadata supplied by the sample provider rather than from assay-based typing. The prospective study material was composed of cDNA or gDNA derived from T cells, B-cell-depleted T cells, or PBMCs. General findings and caveats noted by the study authors: How much clinical and demographic metadata was included differed by source and by participant, and the metadata was provided uncurated.

The receptor was isolated from a human donor in a cohort sampled during active COVID-19. Source material: peripheral blood. This receptor chain uses TRBV5-1 and TRBJ2-7; the D gene is perhaps TRBD2, on 5 matching bases. At the DNA level, the sequence is TGCGCCAGCAGCGAGGGTCCGACCCCTTCCTACGAGCAGTACTTC. Its protein reads: CASSEGPTPSYEQYF.